What follows describes a single T cell receptor (beta chain). The sample's time point: newly diagnosed GD, antithyroid drugs for less than 3 months. Isolated PBMC RNA provided the starting material for the TCR library. Both iRepertoire HTBI primers and Arm-PCR of CDR3 regions were used to build the TCR beta libraries. TCRdb recomputed calls from the multiplex PCR reads with MiXCR, one row per CDR3 protein. The sample yields under 800,000 distinct CDR3 sequences, 15% to 20% seen once. The record originates from a study of regulatory T cells in long-lasting Graves disease. This CDR3 has 13 amino acids. Germline V gene data show CDR1 as MNHNS and CDR2 as SASEGT. Trimming removed 6 bases from V and 10 bases from J, with 18 bases in between. This sample also belongs to another study, concerning T cells in Graves' hyperthyroidism and ophthalmopathy. That investigation notes: Initially, a first-round RT-PCR of the TCR CDR3 employed the HTBI primer set.

The chain recombines TRBV6-1 with TRBJ2-5, with D tentatively TRBD2 (6 bases). The starting material was peripheral blood mononuclear cells (PBMCs), obtained at new diagnosis, from a patient treated with antithyroid drugs. The source is a woman aged 25 to 39 with Graves disease. The CDR3 nucleotides are TGTGCCAGCAGAGCCGCGGGCGGGACGGGCCAGTACTTC. Its protein is CASRAAGGTGQYF.